This TCR beta chain was sequenced during a study of cytomegalovirus exposure and HLA in healthy donors. Turning to this clone: Its antigen is undetermined.

It was with 60 Vbeta and 13 Jbeta primers that the PCR ran. In the original processing: Approximately 11 million shared chains were among around 80 million unique TCR beta chains counted in a later analysis. Method: immunoSEQ multiplex PCR; TCRdb's copy keeps in-frame clones and lacks some. V and J calls and clone size come straight from that table; D and trimming were deduced from the DNA. The sample lists more than 60,000 clones, 75% to 85% occurring once. The CDR3 length is 15 residues. Per the germline V gene, CDR1 is LGHNA and CDR2 is YSLEER. J was trimmed by 1 base and V by 2 bases; bases with no gene match: 1. Findings and limits, study-wide: Earlier analysis found most TCR beta V segments productive about 90% or about 30% of the time. In a later analysis, specific HLA alleles were associated with more than 15,000 TCR beta sequences at a 0.05 false discovery rate. The authors listed 180 or so TCR beta chains as cytomegalovirus-associated.

This receptor was identified in an older man in good health and CMV-seropositive. This rearrangement joins TRBV4-3 to TRBJ2-1; 8 bases align to TRBD1. Sequenced material: PBMCs. The CDR3 here is CASSQTGGSYNEQFF. CDR3 nucleotide sequence: TGCGCCAGCAGCCAAACAGGGGGTTCCTACAATGAGCAGTTCTTC.